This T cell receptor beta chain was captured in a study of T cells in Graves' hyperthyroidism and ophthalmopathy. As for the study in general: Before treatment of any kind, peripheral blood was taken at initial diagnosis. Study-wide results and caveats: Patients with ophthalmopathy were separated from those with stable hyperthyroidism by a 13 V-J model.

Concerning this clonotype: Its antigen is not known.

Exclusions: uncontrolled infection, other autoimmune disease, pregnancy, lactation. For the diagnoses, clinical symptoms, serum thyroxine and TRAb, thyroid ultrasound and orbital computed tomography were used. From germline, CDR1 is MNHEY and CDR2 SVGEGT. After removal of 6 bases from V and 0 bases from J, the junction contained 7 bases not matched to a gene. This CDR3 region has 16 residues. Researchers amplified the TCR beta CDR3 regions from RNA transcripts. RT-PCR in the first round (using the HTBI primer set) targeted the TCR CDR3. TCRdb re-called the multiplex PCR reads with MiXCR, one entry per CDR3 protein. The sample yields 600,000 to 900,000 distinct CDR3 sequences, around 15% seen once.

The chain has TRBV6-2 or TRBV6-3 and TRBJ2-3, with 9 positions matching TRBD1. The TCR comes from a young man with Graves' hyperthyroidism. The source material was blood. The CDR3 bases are TGTGCCAGCAGCGACGACAGGGGGAAGAGCACAGATACGCAGTATTTT. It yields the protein CASSDDRGKSTDTQYF.